Reported below is one T cell receptor (beta chain). The sample belongs to a study of response to subunit inactivated influenza vaccine. A single record per CDR3 protein comes from TCRdb applying MiXCR to the RT-PCR reads. The table includes over 300,000 distinct CDR3 sequences, 21% detected once. V lost 5 bases to trimming and J lost 7 bases; unmatched junction nucleotides: 11. The length of the CDR3 is 16 residues. The germline CDR1 and CDR2 sequences are SGHTA and FQGNSA. The chain couples TRBV7-2 to TRBJ1-6; 7 bases are a match to TRBD1. The sample in question was PBMCs from blood, obtained approximately 22 months after vaccination. The sequence was collected from a man between 45 and 75 years old who received an inactivated influenza vaccine. The CDR3 bases are TGTGCCAGCAGCGCACGATCGGGACAGCTCAATTCACCCCTCCACTTT. Translated, it gives CASSARSGQLNSPLHF. Combining the CDR3 with reference TRBV7-2 and TRBJ1-6 gives the whole variable domain GAGVSQSPSNKVTEKGKDVELRCDPISGHTALYWYRQSLGQGLEFLIYFQGNSAPDKSGLPSDRFSAERTGGSVSTLTIQRTQQEDSAVYLCASSARSGQLNSPLHFGNGTRLTVT.